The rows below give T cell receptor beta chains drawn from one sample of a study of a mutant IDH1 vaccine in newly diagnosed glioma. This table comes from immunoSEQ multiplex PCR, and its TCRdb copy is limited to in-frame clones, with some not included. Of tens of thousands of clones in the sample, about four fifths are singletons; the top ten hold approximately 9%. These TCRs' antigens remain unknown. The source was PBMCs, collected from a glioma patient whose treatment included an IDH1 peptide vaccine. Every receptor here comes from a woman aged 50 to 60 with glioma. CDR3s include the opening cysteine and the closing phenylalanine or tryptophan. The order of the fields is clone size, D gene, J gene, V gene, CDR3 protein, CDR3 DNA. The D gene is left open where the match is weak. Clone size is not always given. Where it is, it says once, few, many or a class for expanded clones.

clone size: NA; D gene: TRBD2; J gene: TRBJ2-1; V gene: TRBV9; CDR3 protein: CASSAGLAGVVEEQFF; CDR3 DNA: TGTGCCAGCAGCGCGGGACTAGCGGGGGTTGTTGAGGAGCAGTTCTTC
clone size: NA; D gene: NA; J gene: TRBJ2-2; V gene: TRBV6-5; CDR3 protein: CASRMTGELFF; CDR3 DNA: TGTGCCAGCAGGATGACCGGGGAGCTGTTTTTT
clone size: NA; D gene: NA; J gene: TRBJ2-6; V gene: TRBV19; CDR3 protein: CASSGQLFSGANVLTF; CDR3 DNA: TGTGCCAGTAGTGGACAGCTTTTCTCTGGGGCCAACGTCCTGACTTTC
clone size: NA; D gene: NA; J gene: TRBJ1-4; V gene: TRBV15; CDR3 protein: CATSKGPGGNEKLFF; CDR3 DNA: TGTGCCACCAGCAAAGGACCCGGCGGGAATGAAAAACTGTTTTTT
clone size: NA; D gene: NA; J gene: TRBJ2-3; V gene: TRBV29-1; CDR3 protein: CSVRDNTQYF; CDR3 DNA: TGCAGCGTTCGGGACAATACGCAGTATTTT
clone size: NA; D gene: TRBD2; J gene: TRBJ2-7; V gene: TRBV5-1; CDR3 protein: CASGLAGVYEQYF; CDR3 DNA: TGCGCCAGCGGACTAGCGGGAGTGTACGAGCAGTACTTC
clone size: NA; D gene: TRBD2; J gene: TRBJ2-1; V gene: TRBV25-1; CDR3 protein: CASSRNELAGVQFF; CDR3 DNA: TGTGCCAGCAGTCGAAATGAGCTAGCGGGGGTGCAGTTCTTC
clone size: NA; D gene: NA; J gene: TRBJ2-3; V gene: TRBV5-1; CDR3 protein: CASSSRITDTQYF; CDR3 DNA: TGCGCCAGCAGCAGCCGGATCACAGATACGCAGTATTTT
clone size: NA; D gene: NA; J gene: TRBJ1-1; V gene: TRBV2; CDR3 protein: CASSERQGNTEAFF; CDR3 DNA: TGTGCCAGCAGTGAACGGCAGGGTAACACTGAAGCTTTCTTT
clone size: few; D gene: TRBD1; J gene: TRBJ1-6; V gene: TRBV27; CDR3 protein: CASSPRDSSYNSPLHF; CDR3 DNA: TGTGCCAGCAGTCCCCGGGACAGCTCCTATAATTCACCCCTCCACTTT
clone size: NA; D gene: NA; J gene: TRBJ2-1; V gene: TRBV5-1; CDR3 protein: CASSLEPGSYNEQFF; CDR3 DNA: TGCGCCAGCAGCTTGGAACCCGGCTCCTACAATGAGCAGTTCTTC
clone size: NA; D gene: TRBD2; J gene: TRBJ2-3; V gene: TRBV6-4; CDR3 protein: CASSDSGGGTDTQYF; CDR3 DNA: TGTGCCAGCAGTGACTCGGGGGGGGGTACAGATACGCAGTATTTT
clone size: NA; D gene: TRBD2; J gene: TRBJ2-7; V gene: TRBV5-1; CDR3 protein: CASSPGGTSYEQYF; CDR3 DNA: TGCGCCAGCAGCCCCGGGGGGACCTCCTACGAGCAGTACTTC
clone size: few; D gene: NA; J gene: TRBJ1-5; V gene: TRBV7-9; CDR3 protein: CASSLSGGNQPQHF; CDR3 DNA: TGTGCCAGCAGCTTATCGGGGGGCAATCAGCCCCAGCATTTT
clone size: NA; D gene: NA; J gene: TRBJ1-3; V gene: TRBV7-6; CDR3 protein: CASSLTRGNTIYF; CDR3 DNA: TGTGCCAGCAGCTTAACCAGGGGAAACACCATATATTTT
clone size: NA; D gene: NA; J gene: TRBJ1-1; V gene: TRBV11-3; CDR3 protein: CASSLDPGWGTEAFF; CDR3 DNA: TGTGCCAGCAGCTTAGATCCGGGATGGGGCACTGAAGCTTTCTTT
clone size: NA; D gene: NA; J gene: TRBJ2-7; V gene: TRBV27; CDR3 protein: CASSLRGGGSYEQYF; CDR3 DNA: TGTGCCAGCAGTTTACGGGGCGGAGGGTCCTACGAGCAGTACTTC
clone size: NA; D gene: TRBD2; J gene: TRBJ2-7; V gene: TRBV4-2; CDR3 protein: CASSRGTSDYEQYF; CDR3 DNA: TGTGCCAGCAGCCGAGGGACTAGCGACTACGAGCAGTACTTC
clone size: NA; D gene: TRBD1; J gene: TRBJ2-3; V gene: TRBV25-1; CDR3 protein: CASSELGTGVDTQYF; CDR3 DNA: TGTGCCAGCAGTGAATTGGGGACAGGGGTGGATACGCAGTATTTT
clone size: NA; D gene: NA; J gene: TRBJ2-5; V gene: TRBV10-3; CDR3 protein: CAISVGGAGETQYF; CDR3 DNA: TGTGCCATCAGTGTAGGCGGGGCGGGGGAGACCCAGTACTTC
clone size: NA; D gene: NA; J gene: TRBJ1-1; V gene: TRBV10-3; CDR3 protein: CAISDGALNTEAFF; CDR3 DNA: TGTGCCATCAGTGACGGGGCCTTGAACACTGAAGCTTTCTTT
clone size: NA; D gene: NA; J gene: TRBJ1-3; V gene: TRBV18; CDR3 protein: CASSPLARQAGNTIYF; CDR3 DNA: TGTGCCAGCTCACCACTCGCCAGACAGGCTGGAAACACCATATATTTT
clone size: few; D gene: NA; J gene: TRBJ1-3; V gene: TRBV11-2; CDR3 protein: CASSLDTGRGNTIYF; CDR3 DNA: TGTGCCAGCAGCCTAGATACCGGGAGGGGAAACACCATATATTTT
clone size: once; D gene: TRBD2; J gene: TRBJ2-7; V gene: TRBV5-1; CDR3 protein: CATRLAGSYEQYF; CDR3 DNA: TGCGCCACCCGACTAGCGGGTTCCTACGAGCAGTACTTC
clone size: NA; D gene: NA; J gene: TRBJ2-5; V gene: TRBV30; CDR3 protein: CAWSVRVQETQYF; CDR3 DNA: TGTGCCTGGAGTGTACGGGTGCAAGAGACCCAGTACTTC
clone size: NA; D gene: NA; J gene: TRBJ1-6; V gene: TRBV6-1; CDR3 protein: CASSEAESSYNSPLHF; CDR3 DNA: TGTGCCAGCAGTGAAGCAGAAAGCTCCTATAATTCACCCCTCCACTTT
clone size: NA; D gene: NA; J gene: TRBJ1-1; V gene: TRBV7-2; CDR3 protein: CASSEARVYTEAFF; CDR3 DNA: TGTGCCAGCAGCGAGGCCAGAGTTTACACTGAAGCTTTCTTT
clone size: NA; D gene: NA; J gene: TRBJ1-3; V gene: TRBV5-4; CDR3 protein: CASSFDPGSGNTIYF; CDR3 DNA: TGTGCCAGCAGCTTTGACCCGGGCTCTGGAAACACCATATATTTT
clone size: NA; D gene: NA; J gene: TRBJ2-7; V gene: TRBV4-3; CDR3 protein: CASSQVQAREQYF; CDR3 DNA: TGCGCCAGCAGCCAAGTGCAGGCCCGCGAGCAGTACTTC
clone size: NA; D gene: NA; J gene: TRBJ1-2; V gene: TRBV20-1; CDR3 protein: CSASNSYGYTF; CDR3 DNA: TGCAGTGCGAGTAATTCCTATGGCTACACCTTC
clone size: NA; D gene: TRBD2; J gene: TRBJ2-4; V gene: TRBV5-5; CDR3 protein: CASSFLSGGQNIQYF; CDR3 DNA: TGTGCCAGCAGCTTTCTCAGCGGGGGTCAAAACATTCAGTACTTC
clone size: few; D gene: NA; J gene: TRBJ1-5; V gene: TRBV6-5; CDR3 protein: CASSGRDSNQPQHF; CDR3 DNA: TGTGCCAGCAGCGGCAGAGATAGCAATCAGCCCCAGCATTTT
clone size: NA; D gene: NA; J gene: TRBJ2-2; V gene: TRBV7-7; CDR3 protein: CASSLASGERKTGELFF; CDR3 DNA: TGTGCCAGCAGCTTAGCGTCAGGGGAAAGAAAGACCGGGGAGCTGTTTTTT
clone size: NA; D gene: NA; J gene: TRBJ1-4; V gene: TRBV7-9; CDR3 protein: CASSPSSGSTNEKLFF; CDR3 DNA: TGTGCCAGCAGCCCCAGCTCAGGGTCAACTAATGAAAAACTGTTTTTT
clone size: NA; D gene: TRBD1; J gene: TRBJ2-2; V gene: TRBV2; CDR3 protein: CASRDRAGELFF; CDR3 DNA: TGTGCCAGCAGGGACAGGGCCGGGGAGCTGTTTTTT
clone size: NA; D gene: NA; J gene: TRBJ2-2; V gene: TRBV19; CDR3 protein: CASSIGQANTGELFF; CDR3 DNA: TGTGCCAGTAGTATCGGACAAGCGAACACCGGGGAGCTGTTTTTT
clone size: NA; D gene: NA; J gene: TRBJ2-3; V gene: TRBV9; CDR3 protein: CASSVVPTGTDTQYF; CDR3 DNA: TGTGCCAGCAGCGTAGTGCCGACGGGCACAGATACGCAGTATTTT
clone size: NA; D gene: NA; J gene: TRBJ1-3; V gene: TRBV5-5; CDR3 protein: CASSLGPNSGNTIYF; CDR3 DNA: TGTGCCAGCAGCTTGGGGCCTAACTCTGGAAACACCATATATTTT
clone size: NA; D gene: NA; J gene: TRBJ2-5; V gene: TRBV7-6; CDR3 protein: CASSLDVGGQETQYF; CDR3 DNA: TGTGCCAGCAGCTTAGACGTGGGGGGCCAAGAGACCCAGTACTTC
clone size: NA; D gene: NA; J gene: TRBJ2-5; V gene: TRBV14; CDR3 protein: CASSQRDRPTQYF; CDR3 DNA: TGTGCCAGCAGCCAACGTGACAGGCCGACCCAGTACTTC
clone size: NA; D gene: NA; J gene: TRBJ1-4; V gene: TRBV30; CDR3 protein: CAWSVRGEGPTNEKLFF; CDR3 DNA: TGTGCCTGGAGTGTGCGGGGAGAGGGCCCAACTAATGAAAAACTGTTTTTT
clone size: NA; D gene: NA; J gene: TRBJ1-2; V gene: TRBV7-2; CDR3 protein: CATVLVYSNGYTF; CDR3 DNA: TGTGCCACCGTGCTGGTCTATAGTAATGGCTACACCTTC
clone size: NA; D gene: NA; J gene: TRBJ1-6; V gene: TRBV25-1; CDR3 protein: CASSEVGYNSPLHF; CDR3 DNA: TGTGCCAGCAGTGAAGTAGGATATAATTCACCCCTCCACTTT
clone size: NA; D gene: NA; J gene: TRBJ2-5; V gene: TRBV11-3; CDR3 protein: CASSLGELETQYF; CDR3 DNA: TGTGCCAGCAGCTTAGGGGAGTTAGAGACCCAGTACTTC
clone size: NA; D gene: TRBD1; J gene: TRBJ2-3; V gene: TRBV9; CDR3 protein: CASSALIQGVGFADTQYF; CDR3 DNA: TGTGCCAGCAGCGCCTTGATACAGGGGGTGGGGTTTGCAGATACGCAGTATTTT
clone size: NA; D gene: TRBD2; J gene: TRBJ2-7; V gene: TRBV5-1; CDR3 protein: CASMAGGNYEQYF; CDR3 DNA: TGCGCCAGCATGGCCGGGGGGAACTACGAGCAGTACTTC
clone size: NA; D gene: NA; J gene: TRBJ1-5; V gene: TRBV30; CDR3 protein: CAWSGGGRNQPQHF; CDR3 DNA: TGTGCCTGGAGTGGCGGGGGGCGCAATCAGCCCCAGCATTTT
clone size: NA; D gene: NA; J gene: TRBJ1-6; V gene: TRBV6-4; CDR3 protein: CASSSPPGVYNSPLHF; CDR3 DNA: TGTGCCAGCAGCTCCCCGCCGGGGGTCTATAATTCACCCCTCCACTTT
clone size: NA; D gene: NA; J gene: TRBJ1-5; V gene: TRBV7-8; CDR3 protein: CASSLLTGSNQPQHF; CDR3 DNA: TGTGCCAGCAGCTTACTTACGGGCAGCAATCAGCCCCAGCATTTT
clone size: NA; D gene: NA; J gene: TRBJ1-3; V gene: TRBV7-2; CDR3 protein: CASSLGTGGSGNTIYF; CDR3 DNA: TGTGCCAGCAGCTTAGGAACGGGGGGGTCCGGAAACACCATATATTTT
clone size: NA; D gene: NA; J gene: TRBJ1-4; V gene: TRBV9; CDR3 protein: CASSVGGSGNEKLFF; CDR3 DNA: TGTGCCAGCAGCGTAGGGGGTTCGGGGAATGAAAAACTGTTTTTT
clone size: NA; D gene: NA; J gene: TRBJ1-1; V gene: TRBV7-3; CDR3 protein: CASSLGGIGTEAFF; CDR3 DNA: TGTGCCAGCAGCTTAGGGGGGATTGGCACTGAAGCTTTCTTT
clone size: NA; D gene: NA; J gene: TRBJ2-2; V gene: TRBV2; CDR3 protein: CASRTDGTGELFF; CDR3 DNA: TGTGCCAGCAGGACAGACGGAACCGGGGAGCTGTTTTTT
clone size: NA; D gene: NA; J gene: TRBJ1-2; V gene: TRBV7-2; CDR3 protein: CASSSVVTARYGYTF; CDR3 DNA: TGTGCCAGCAGCTCAGTGGTAACTGCCCGCTATGGCTACACCTTC
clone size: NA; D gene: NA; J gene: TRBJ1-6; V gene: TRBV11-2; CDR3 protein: CASSLDRGSSPLHF; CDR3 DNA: TGTGCCAGCAGCTTAGATCGAGGGAGTTCACCCCTCCACTTT
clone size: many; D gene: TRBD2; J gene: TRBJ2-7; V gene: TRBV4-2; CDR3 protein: CASSQGSGGASDEQYF; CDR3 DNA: TGTGCCAGCAGCCAAGGGAGCGGGGGGGCCTCGGACGAGCAGTACTTC
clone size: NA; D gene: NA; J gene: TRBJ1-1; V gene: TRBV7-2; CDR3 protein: CASSLLSTEAFF; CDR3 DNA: TGTGCCAGCAGCCTGTTGAGCACTGAAGCTTTCTTT
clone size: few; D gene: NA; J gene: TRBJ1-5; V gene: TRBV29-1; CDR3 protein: CSVGGNQPQHF; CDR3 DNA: TGCAGCGTTGGGGGCAATCAGCCCCAGCATTTT
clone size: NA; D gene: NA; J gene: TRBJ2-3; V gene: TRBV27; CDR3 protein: CASSLQTTGASTDTQYF; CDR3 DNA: TGTGCCAGCAGTTTACAGACGACAGGCGCTAGCACAGATACGCAGTATTTT
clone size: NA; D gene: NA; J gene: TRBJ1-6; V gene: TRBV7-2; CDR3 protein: CASRDTNSPLHF; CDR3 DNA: TGTGCCAGCAGGGATACTAATTCACCCCTCCACTTT